These 22 T cell receptor beta chains were sequenced from one sample in a study of diagnostic markers for celiac disease. TCRdb reanalyzed the reads, giving one entry per CDR3 protein sequence and no DNA. Here the sample table reports about 5,600 distinct CDR3 sequences. The sample comprised either unsorted cells or a sorted T cell fraction (not recorded which). The receptors derive from a human donor. This table probably holds off-target reads from a library built for another chain.

According to its frequency, this clonotype is medium-sized. The chain links TRBV5-1 to TRBJ1-6; lacking DNA, the TRBD1 call made by TCRdb goes unchecked. This CDR3 region has 14 residues. Germline V gene sequence: CDR1 SGHRS, CDR2 YFSETQ. CDR3 loop: CASTPMGVNSPLHF.

The chain combines TRBV20-1 with TRBJ1-2; TCRdb designates TRBD1, a call that cannot be tested without DNA. From germline, CDR1 is DFQATT and CDR2 SNEGSKA (reference sequence). This CDR3 contains 14 residues. CDR3 sequence: CSAPVGVHNYGYTF.

This clonotype is deemed medium-sized by its frequency. This rearrangement joins TRBV20-1 to TRBJ1-1; the TCRdb call, TRBD1, lacks DNA for checking. The germline V gene has CDR1 DFQATT and CDR2 SNEGSKA (reference sequence). This CDR3 is 12 amino acids long. CDR3 in amino acids: CSARTANAEAFF.

Here the CDR3 reads CASSSTGATEAFF. The genes are TRBV7-6 and TRBJ1-1; TCRdb's assignment of TRBD1 cannot be checked, as there is no DNA. The germline CDR1 and CDR2 sequences are SGHVS and FNYEAQ. This CDR3 is 13 amino acids long. Together with reference TRBV7-6 and TRBJ1-1, the CDR3 gives the full variable domain: GAGVSQSPRYKVTKRGQDVALRCDPISGHVSLYWYRQALGQGPEFLTYFNYEAQQDKSGLPNDRFSAERPEGSISTLTIQRTEQRDSAMYRCASSSTGATEAFFGQGTRLTVV.

The J gene is TRBJ2-3, the V gene TRBV4-3; with no DNA, the TCRdb D assignment of TRBD2 cannot be verified. Germline V gives CDR1 LGHNA, CDR2 YSLEER. This CDR3 is 15 amino acids long. CDR3 sequence reads: CASSPALAGTDTQYF.

V and J are TRBV18 and TRBJ2-3. CDR1 is KGHSH and CDR2 is LQKENI in the germline V gene. There are 13 residues in the CDR3. CDR3 sequence reads: CASSPHPQDTQYF.

This rearrangement joins TRBV5-1 to TRBJ2-7; no DNA is available, so the TRBD1 call from TCRdb remains unchecked. The CDR3 has 13 amino acids. Germline V CDR1 and CDR2: SGHRS, YFSETQ. CDR3 residues: CASSTGGVYEQYF.

J is TRBJ1-5 and V is TRBV2; TCRdb's D call, TRBD1, is unchecked because there is no DNA. In germline, CDR1 is SNHLY, CDR2 FYNNEI. The CDR3 covers 15 residues. The CDR3 spells CASSPTGGIGQPQHF.

Judged by frequency, this clonotype is medium-sized. The chain has TRBV10-3 and TRBJ2-2; TCRdb names TRBD1, which stays unverified in the absence of DNA. From germline, CDR1 is ENHRY and CDR2 SYGVKD. The CDR3 is made up of 14 amino acids. The CDR3 loop reads CAISEGQGTGELFF.

The chain couples TRBV5-1 to TRBJ2-7; the TCRdb D gene call, TRBD1, has no DNA to confirm it. The CDR3 is 15 residues long. Germline V CDR1 and CDR2: SGHRS, YFSETQ. CDR3 in amino acids: CASSPGGTGKYEQYF.

J is TRBJ2-1 and V is TRBV20-1; TCRdb returns TRBD1, unconfirmable since there is no DNA. CDR1 and CDR2 (germline): DFQATT, SNEGSKA (reference sequence). This CDR3 spans 15 amino acids. The CDR3 sequence: CSARKQGVTYNEQFF.

The chain recombines TRBV5-4 with TRBJ2-7; TCRdb proposes TRBD2, but this gene call is untestable without DNA. Germline values: CDR1 SGHNT, CDR2 YYREEE (reference sequence). This CDR3 spans 14 amino acids. The CDR3 region is CASSPRGDSYEQYF. The whole variable domain, filled in from reference TRBV5-4 and TRBJ2-7, reads ETGVTQSPTHLIKTRGQQVTLRCSSQSGHNTVSWYQQALGQGPQFIFQYYREEENGRGNFPPRFSGLQFPNYSSELNVNALELDDSALYLCASSPRGDSYEQYFGPGTRLTVT.

The chain carries TRBV27 and TRBJ2-2; TCRdb proposes TRBD1, but this gene call is untestable without DNA. CDR1 is MNHEY and CDR2 is SMNVEV in the germline V gene (reference sequence). This CDR3 spans 17 amino acids. The CDR3 is CASSPRRVSANTGELFF.

The CDR3 reads CASTSDSSYEQYF. The chain employs TRBV10-2 and TRBJ2-7. CDR3 length: 13 residues. Germline V gives CDR1 WSHSY, CDR2 SAAADI.

The chain recombines TRBV7-3 with TRBJ2-1; TCRdb gives TRBD1 as the D gene, but with no DNA this cannot be confirmed. The CDR3 has 15 amino acids. From germline, CDR1 is SGHTA and CDR2 FQGTGA. This chain's CDR3 is CASSFLGRQRNEQFF.

By frequency, this clonotype registers medium-sized. The chain combines TRBV9 with TRBJ1-3; there is no DNA to check the TCRdb D call of TRBD1. The CDR3 consists of 16 residues. Germline CDR1 reads SGDLS; CDR2 reads YYNGEE. CDR3 residues: CASSVQGGFSGNTIYF.

J is TRBJ2-5 and V is TRBV20-1. Germline CDR1 is DFQATT and CDR2 is SNEGSKA (reference sequence). The length of the CDR3 is 13 residues. This chain's CDR3 is CSARDALVETQYF.

Frequency places this clonotype as medium-sized. The chain employs TRBV25-1 and TRBJ2-1; TCRdb's assignment of TRBD2 cannot be checked, as there is no DNA. The CDR3 consists of 14 residues. The germline CDR1 and CDR2 sequences are MGHDK and SYGVNS. CDR3 amino acids: CASSGWREMDEQFF.

The chain has TRBV7-9 and TRBJ2-7. The CDR3 covers 11 residues. Germline V gene lookup returns CDR1 SEHNR and CDR2 FQNEAQ (reference sequence). The CDR3: CASSLQYEQYF.

This chain connects TRBV14 to TRBJ1-4; TCRdb's D call of TRBD1 is untestable without DNA. The CDR3 extends over 17 amino acids. Germline-derived CDR1 and CDR2 are SGHDN and FVKESK. The CDR3 protein is CASSQPQRQRSNEKLFF.

This clonotype is labeled medium-sized based on frequency. V usage is TRBV5-1 and J usage is TRBJ1-6; absent DNA, TCRdb's TRBD1 call cannot be checked. The CDR3 is 15 residues long. Germline CDR1 reads SGHRS; CDR2 reads YFSETQ. CDR3 sequence reads: CASSPTGSEGSPLHF.

V is TRBV24-1 and J is TRBJ2-3; TCRdb names TRBD1, which stays unverified in the absence of DNA. Germline CDR1 reads KGHDR; CDR2 reads SFDVKD. The CDR3 runs 15 residues. This CDR3 reads CATSELADMKDTQYF.